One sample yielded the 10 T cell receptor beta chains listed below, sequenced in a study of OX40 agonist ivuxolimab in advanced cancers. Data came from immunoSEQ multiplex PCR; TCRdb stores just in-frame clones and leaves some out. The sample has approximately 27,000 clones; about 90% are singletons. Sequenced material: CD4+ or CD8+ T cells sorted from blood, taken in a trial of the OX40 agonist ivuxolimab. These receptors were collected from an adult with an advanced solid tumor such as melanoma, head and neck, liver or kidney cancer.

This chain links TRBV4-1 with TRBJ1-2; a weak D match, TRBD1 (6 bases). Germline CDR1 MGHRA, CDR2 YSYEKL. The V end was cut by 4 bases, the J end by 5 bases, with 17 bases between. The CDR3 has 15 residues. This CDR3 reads CASSPVPAGAYGYTF. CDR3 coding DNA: TGCGCCAGCAGCCCAGTTCCGGCGGGGGCATATGGCTACACCTTC.

This CDR3 is CASNAGANNEKLFF. The CDR3 region has the DNA TGTGCCAGCAATGCGGGGGCAAATAATGAAAAACTGTTTTTT. This rearrangement joins TRBV9 to TRBJ1-4, with D perhaps matching TRBD1 (6 bases). Germline assignment: CDR1 SGDLS and CDR2 YYNGEE. V was cut by 6 bases and J by 4 bases, with 13 bases left in between. The CDR3 totals 14 residues.

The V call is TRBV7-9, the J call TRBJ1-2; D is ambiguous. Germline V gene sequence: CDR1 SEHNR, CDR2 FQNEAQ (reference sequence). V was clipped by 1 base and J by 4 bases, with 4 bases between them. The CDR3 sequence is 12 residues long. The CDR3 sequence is CASSLVGYGYTF. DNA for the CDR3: TGTGCCAGCAGCTTAGTGGGCTATGGCTACACCTTC.

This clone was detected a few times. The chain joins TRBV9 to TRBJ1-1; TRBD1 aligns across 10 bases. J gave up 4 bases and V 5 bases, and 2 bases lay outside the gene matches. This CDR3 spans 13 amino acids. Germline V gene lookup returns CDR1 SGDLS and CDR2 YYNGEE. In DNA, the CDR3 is TGTGCCAGCAGGGGACAGGGGAGCACTGAAGCTTTCTTT. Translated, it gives CASRGQGSTEAFF.

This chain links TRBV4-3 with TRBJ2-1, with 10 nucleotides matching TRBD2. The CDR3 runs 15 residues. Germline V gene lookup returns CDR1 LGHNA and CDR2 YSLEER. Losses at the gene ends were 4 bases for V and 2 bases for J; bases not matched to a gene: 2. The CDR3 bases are TGCGCCAGCAGCCCTGGGACTAGCGCCTACAATGAGCAGTTCTTC. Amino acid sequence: CASSPGTSAYNEQFF.

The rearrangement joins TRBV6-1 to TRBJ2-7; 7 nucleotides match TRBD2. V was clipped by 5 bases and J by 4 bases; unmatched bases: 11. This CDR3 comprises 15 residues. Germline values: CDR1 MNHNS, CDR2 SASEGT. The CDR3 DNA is TGTGCCAGCAGTTCCCCGGGACTAACCCTTTACGAGCAGTACTTC. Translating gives CASSSPGLTLYEQYF.

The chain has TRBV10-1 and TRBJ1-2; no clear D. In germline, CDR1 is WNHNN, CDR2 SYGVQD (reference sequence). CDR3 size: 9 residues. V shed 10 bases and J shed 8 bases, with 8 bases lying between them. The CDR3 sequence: CANSQGYTF. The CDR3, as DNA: TGCGCCAACTCACAAGGCTACACCTTC.

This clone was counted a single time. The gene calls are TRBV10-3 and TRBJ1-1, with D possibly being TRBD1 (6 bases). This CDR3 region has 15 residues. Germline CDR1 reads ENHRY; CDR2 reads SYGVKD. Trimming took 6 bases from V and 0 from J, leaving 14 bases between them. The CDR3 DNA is TGTGCCATCAGCGACCCGGGGGCGATGAACACTGAAGCTTTCTTT. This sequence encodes CAISDPGAMNTEAFF.

CDR3 region: CASSLPPLGGACGANVLTF. CDR3 DNA sequence: TGTGCCAGCAGCCTCCCGCCCTTGGGGGGCGCGTGCGGGGCCAACGTCCTGACTTTC. V gene TRBV14 combines with J gene TRBJ2-6, with D perhaps matching TRBD1 or TRBD2 (6 bases each). The CDR3 runs to 19 residues. Per germline, CDR1 SGHDN and CDR2 FVKESK. Between the trimmed V and J ends, which lost 4 bases and 4 bases, there was a span of 23 bases.

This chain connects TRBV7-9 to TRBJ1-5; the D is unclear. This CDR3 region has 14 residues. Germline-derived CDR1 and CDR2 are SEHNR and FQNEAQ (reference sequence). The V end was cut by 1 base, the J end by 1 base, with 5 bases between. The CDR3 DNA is TGTGCCAGCAGCTTAGTCCGGAGCAATCAGCCCCAGCATTTT. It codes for CASSLVRSNQPQHF.